This T cell receptor (beta chain) was identified in a study of graft-versus-host responses after intestinal transplantation. Regarding this clone: Its specificity is not known.

Some clones are missing from TCRdb's copy, which holds only in-frame ones; the method was immunoSEQ multiplex PCR. The sample records approximately 99,000 clones, 90% to 95% being singletons. Study-level findings and limits: Marrow from the recipient contained GvH clones, some of which had appeared first in ileum or blood.

This receptor was identified in a human donor who was the organ donor for an intestinal transplant. The source material was unstimulated CD4+ T cells sorted from spleen or lymph node cells, sampled before transplant.

CDR3 amino acids: CASSLALSHLTYEQYF. CDR3 nucleotides: TGTGCCAGCAGCTTAGCGCTGAGCCACCTAACCTACGAGCAGTACTTC. The chain couples TRBV7-9 to TRBJ2-7; D is unclear. Per germline, CDR1 SEHNR and CDR2 FQNEAQ (reference sequence). V was clipped by 0 bases and J by 2 bases, with 14 bases between them. This CDR3 region has 16 residues.